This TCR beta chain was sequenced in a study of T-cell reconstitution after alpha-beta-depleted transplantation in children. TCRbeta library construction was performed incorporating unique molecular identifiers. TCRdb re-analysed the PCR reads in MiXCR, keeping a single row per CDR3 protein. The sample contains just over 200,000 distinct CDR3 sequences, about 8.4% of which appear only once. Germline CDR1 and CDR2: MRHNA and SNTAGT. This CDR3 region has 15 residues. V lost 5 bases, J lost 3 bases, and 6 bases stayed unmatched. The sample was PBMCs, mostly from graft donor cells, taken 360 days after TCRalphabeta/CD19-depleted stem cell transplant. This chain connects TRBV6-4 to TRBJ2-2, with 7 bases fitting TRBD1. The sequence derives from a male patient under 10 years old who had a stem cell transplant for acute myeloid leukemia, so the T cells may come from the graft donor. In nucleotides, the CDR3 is TGTGCCAGCAGTCCAAGGGACAGCTACACCGGGGAGCTGTTTTTT. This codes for CASSPRDSYTGELFF.